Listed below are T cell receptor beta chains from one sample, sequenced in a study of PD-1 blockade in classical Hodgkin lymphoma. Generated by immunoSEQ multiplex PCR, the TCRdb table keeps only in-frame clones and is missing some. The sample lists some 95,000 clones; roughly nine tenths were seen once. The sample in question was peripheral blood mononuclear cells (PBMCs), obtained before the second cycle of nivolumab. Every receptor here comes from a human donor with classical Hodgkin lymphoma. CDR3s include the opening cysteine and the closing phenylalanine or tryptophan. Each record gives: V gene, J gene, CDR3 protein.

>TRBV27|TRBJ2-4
CASTMRGAKNIQYF
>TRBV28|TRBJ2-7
CASSRGGVDEQYF
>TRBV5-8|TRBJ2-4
CASSLALWAKNIQYF
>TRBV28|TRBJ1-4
CASSLFSPGTRNEKLFF
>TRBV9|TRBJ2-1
CASSVALAGGLFRNEQFF
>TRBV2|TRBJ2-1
CASTRDSSSHNEQFF
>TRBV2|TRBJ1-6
CASRALDNSPLHF
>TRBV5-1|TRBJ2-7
CASSDDRISYEQYF
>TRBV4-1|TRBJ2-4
CASSQPLRAGPKNIQYF
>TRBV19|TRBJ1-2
CASRSGSYGYTF
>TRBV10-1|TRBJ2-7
CASSEGLEQYF
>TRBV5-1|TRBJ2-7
CASRLDGTVSYEQYF
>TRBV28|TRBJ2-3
CASSPPAPQDYTQYF
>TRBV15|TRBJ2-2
CATTGDRRTGELFF
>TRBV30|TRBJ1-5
CAWSPDRGQNQPQHF
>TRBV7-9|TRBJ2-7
CASSLDRGLLRYEQYF
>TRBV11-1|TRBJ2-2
CASSLVPRWGNTGELFF
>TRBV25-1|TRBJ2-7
CASSEYNDRTYEQYF
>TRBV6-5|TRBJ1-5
CASSYYGNQPQHF
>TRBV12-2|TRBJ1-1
CASRLRDRDPNTEAFF
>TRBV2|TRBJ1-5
CASSGRDREYSNQPQHF
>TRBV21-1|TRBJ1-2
CASSKLGHRGSYGYTF
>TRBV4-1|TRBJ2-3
CASSQRTSVTDTQYF
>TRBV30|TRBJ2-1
CAWNRGLAVNEQFF
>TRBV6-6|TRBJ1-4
CASSYGTGFGKLFF
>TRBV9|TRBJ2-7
CASSRTKRDEQYF
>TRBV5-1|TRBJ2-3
CASSLEASGTDTQYF
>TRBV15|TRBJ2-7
CATSREISGDEQYF
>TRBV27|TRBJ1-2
CASSLRDRPGGYTF
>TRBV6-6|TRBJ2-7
CASSYGQTYEQYF
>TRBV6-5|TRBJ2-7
CASSYSSYTIPGEQYF
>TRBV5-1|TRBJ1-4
CASSLVGTGSREEKLFF
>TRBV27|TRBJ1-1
CASSLVGDTEAFF
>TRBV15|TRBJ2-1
CATSRAPGTSDEQFF
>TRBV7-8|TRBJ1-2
CASSSEGATNYGYTF
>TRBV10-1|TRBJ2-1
CASSESIGIGVNEQFF
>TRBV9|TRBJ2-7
CASSVGVGGLGAYEQYF
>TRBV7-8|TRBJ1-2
CASSFARVYGYTF
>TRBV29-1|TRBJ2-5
CSVVPLSLSQETQYF
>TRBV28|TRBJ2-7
CASSSSTATYEQYF
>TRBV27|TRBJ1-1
CASSFLGDHEAFF
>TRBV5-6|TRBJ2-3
CASSHEVRRADTQYF
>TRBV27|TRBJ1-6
CASSLLGPVQASPLHF
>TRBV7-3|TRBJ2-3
CASSLLGSRTDTQYF
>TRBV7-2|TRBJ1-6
CASSAVGGGSPLHF